This T cell receptor (beta chain) was recorded in a study of beta chain features in type 1 diabetes. The study, taken as a whole, reports: Shorter TCRB CDR3s, moderately but significantly so, were found in Type 1 diabetes patients in all four CD4+ subsets.

The sequenced template was cDNA made from the entire isolated RNA. The table came from immunoSEQ multiplex PCR; TCRdb's copy has only in-frame clones and leaves some out. The sample has 500,000 to 800,000 clones, approximately 13% seen once; the top ten hold more than 0.09%. This clone occurred a few times. Its antigen is unidentified. CDR3 length equals 15 residues. Deletions cut 8 bases from V and 0 bases from J, with 14 bases between. Germline V gene sequence: CDR1 SGHTA, CDR2 FQGNSA. V usage is TRBV7-2 and J usage is TRBJ2-1; TRBD2 is a possible D gene (7 bases). Sequenced sample: naive CD4+ T cells from blood. The receptor was isolated from a man younger than 45 with type 1 diabetes. The CDR3 spells CASHWGGRSYNEQFF. The CDR3 region has the DNA TGTGCCAGCCACTGGGGGGGGCGCTCCTACAATGAGCAGTTCTTC.